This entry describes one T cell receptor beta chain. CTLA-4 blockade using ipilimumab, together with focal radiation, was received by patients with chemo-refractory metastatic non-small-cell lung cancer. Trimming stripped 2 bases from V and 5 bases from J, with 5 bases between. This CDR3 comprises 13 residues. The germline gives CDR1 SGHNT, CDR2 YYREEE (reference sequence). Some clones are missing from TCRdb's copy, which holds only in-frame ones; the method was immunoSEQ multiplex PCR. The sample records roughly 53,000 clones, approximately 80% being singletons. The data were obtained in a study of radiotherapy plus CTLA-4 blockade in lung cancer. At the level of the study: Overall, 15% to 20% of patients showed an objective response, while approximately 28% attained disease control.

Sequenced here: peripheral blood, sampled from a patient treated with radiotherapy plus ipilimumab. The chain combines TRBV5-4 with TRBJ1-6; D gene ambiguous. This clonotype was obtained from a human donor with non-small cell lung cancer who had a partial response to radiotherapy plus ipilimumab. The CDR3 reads CASSFQDNSPLHF. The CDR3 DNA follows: TGTGCCAGCAGCTTTCAGGATAATTCACCCCTCCACTTT.